The 21 T cell receptor beta chains in this list originate from one sample, sequenced in a study of blood T cells in healthy people across ages. A second about 7 to 11 cycle PCR used barcoded and J-beta primers. TCRdb fed the 5' RACE reads into MiXCR, producing one record per CDR3 protein. The data show about 640,000 distinct CDR3 sequences, roughly three fifths seen once. The sample consisted of blood. Source of these receptors: a man aged 55 to 69 in good health.

This chain uses TRBV18 with TRBJ2-7; 10 nucleotides line up with TRBD1. There are 15 residues in the CDR3. CDR1 and CDR2 from the germline V gene are KGHSH and LQKENI. The J segment lost 3 bases and the V segment lost 0 bases, leaving 2 bases of the junction unmatched. The CDR3 loop reads CASSPPGQGFYEQYF. The CDR3 DNA reads as TGTGCCAGCTCACCACCGGGACAGGGGTTCTACGAGCAGTACTTC.

V gene TRBV11-2 combines with J gene TRBJ1-1; a possible D gene is TRBD1 (6 bases). V gave up 4 bases and J gave up 0 bases, with 15 bases separating them. CDR1 is SGHAT, CDR2 FQNNGV, per germline. This CDR3 has 16 amino acids. The DNA of the CDR3 is TGTGCCAGCAGCTGGGGGAGGGGGTTCATGAACACTGAAGCTTTCTTT. The encoded protein is CASSWGRGFMNTEAFF.

This chain joins TRBV4-1 and TRBJ2-3; D is ambiguous. Germline V gene lookup returns CDR1 MGHRA and CDR2 YSYEKL. The length of the CDR3 is 15 residues. V lost 1 base and J 4 bases, leaving 12 bases between the germline ends. Here the CDR3 DNA reads TGCGCCAGCAGCCAAGGGTCCATATTAGCAGATACGCAGTATTTT. Protein: CASSQGSILADTQYF.

This clonotype was detected a few times. The J gene is TRBJ2-4, the V gene TRBV5-4; D is uncertain. Germline CDR1 and CDR2: SGHNT and YYREEE (reference sequence). This CDR3 comprises 13 residues. The V end was cut by 4 bases, the J end by 7 bases, with 12 bases between. The CDR3 DNA reads as TGTGCCAGCAGCCCCCGGGCCGGGAACATTCAGTACTTC. Translated, it gives CASSPRAGNIQYF.

The J gene is TRBJ2-5, the V gene TRBV28; D perhaps matches TRBD2 (6 bases). V was shortened by 6 bases and J by 2 bases, with 13 bases between the two germline ends. Germline V CDR1 and CDR2: MDHEN, SYDVKM. The CDR3 is made up of 14 amino acids. The CDR3 DNA reads as TGTGCCAGCAGGGCCGGGACTCAGCAAGAGACCCAGTACTTC. It encodes CASRAGTQQETQYF. The variable domain in full, completed from reference TRBV28 and TRBJ2-5, reads DVKVTQSSRYLVKRTGEKVFLECVQDMDHENMFWYRQDPGLGLRLIYFSYDVKMKEKGDIPEGYSVSREKKERFSLILESASTNQTSMYLCASRAGTQQETQYFGPGTRLLVL.

This clonotype occurred once. The junction does not match germline at one end; this may be a read error. The V gene is TRBV6-5, the J gene TRBJ1-2; D remains unclear. This CDR3 is 14 amino acids long. Germline V gene data show CDR1 as MNHEY and CDR2 as SVGAGI. This CDR3 is CASRYSGPSYGYTF. CDR3 DNA sequence: TGTGCCAGCAGGTACTCTGGACCGTCCTATGGCTACACCTTC.

To note about this clonotype: A much larger clone differs from this one at a single base, so this may be a read error. The rearrangement links TRBV7-8 to TRBJ2-1; D might be TRBD1 (6 bases). The CDR3 sequence is 14 residues long. Germline V lookup: CDR1 SGHVS, CDR2 FQNEAQ. V lost 0 bases and J lost 13, with 16 bases in between. The CDR3 bases are TGTGCCAGCAGCTTAGCGCCCAGGGGAGAGACCCAGTTCTTC. Translated: CASSLAPRGETQFF.

V is TRBV7-9 and J is TRBJ2-7; the D gene is possibly TRBD1 (6 bases). The CDR3 spans 15 residues. The V and J ends lost 5 bases and 2 bases respectively, with 16 bases between them. From germline, CDR1 is SEHNR and CDR2 FQNEAQ (reference sequence). The CDR3 sequence: CASSRRDTVTYEQYF. As DNA, the CDR3 is TGTGCCAGCAGCCGCCGGGACACCGTTACCTACGAGCAGTACTTC.

The genes are TRBV12-3 or TRBV12-4 and TRBJ1-5; maybe TRBD1 (5 bases). V lost 6 bases to trimming and J lost 3 bases, with 15 bases between them. CDR3 size: 15 residues. CDR3 DNA: TGTGCCAGCAGCCCAACCCAGGGCACCAATCAGCCCCAGCATTTT. Protein product: CASSPTQGTNQPQHF.

The genes are TRBV28 and TRBJ2-3, with D tentatively TRBD2 (6 bases). Deletions cut 3 bases from V and 4 bases from J, with 14 bases between. This CDR3 has 15 amino acids. CDR1 is MDHEN and CDR2 is SYDVKM in the germline V gene. CDR3 bases: TGTGCCAGCAGTTTGACGGGAGCGGGCCCAGATACGCAGTATTTT. Residues: CASSLTGAGPDTQYF.

This clonotype was picked up a small number of times. The rearrangement joins TRBV4-1 to TRBJ2-1; weak D call: TRBD2 (6 bases). Trimming pared 2 bases from V and 4 bases from J, leaving 9 bases between. In germline, CDR1 is MGHRA, CDR2 YSYEKL. This CDR3 has 14 residues. CDR3 DNA sequence: TGCGCCAGCAGCCAACCGGGGGTGTACAATGAGCAGTTCTTC. Residues: CASSQPGVYNEQFF.

The chain uses TRBV12-3 or TRBV12-4 and TRBJ1-2, with 8 bases lining up with TRBD1. V shed 8 bases and J 8 bases; nucleotides not matched to a gene: 4. The CDR3 has 11 residues. The CDR3 sequence is CASGRGRGYTF. Written as DNA, the CDR3 is TGTGCCAGCGGCAGGGGGCGGGGCTACACCTTC.

This clonotype was recorded a few times. The chain combines TRBV18 with TRBJ2-2; no reliable D call. The germline CDR1 and CDR2 sequences are KGHSH and LQKENI. Trimming stripped 1 base from V and 1 base from J, with 13 bases between. The CDR3 is 17 amino acids. This CDR3 reads CASSPLGPGLNTGELFF. The CDR3 DNA sequence: TGTGCCAGCTCACCACTCGGTCCAGGTTTGAACACCGGGGAGCTGTTTTTT. Using reference TRBV18 and TRBJ2-2 for the parts outside the CDR3, the full variable domain is NAGVMQNPRHLVRRRGQEARLRCSPMKGHSHVYWYRQLPEEGLKFMVYLQKENIIDESGMPKERFSAEFPKEGPSILRIQQVVRGDSAAYFCASSPLGPGLNTGELFFGEGSRLTVL.

The chain couples TRBV7-6 to TRBJ2-3; no firm D call. Germline V gene sequence: CDR1 SGHVS, CDR2 FNYEAQ. The CDR3 runs 14 residues. Trimming removed 11 bases at V and 1 base at J, with 16 bases between. CDR3 bases: TGTGCCGTCCAGATTGGAACCGGCACAGATACGCAGTATTTT. It encodes CAVQIGTGTDTQYF. Full variable domain (missing parts from reference TRBV7-6 and TRBJ2-3): GAGVSQSPRYKVTKRGQDVALRCDPISGHVSLYWYRQALGQGPEFLTYFNYEAQQDKSGLPNDRFSAERPEGSISTLTIQRTEQRDSAMYRCAVQIGTGTDTQYFGPGTRLTVL.

This clonotype was seen a few times. V is TRBV28 and J is TRBJ2-7; unclear D gene. CDR1 is MDHEN, CDR2 SYDVKM, per germline. V lost 5 bases to trimming and J lost 6 bases, with 14 bases between them. The CDR3 runs to 13 residues. The CDR3 DNA reads as TGTGCCAGCAGTCCTCCTTTTTTAGGCGAGCAGTACTTC. It yields the protein CASSPPFLGEQYF.

This clonotype showed up just once. The V gene is TRBV10-3, the J gene TRBJ2-3, with D perhaps matching TRBD2 (6 bases). Trimming pared 6 bases from V and 3 bases from J, leaving 16 bases between. This CDR3 is 15 amino acids long. The germline CDR1 and CDR2 sequences are ENHRY and SYGVKD. CDR3 amino acids: CAISPRDSNTDTQYF. The CDR3 region has the DNA TGTGCCATCAGCCCCCGGGACTCGAATACAGATACGCAGTATTTT.

The J gene is TRBJ2-3, the V gene TRBV12-3 or TRBV12-4; 11 bases map to TRBD2. This CDR3 contains 17 residues. The V and J ends lost 9 bases and 2 bases, in that order; junction bases with no gene match: 13. The CDR3 DNA reads as TGTGCCAGTTCCTTCGGGGCTAGCGGGGGGCACACAGATACGCAGTATTTT. Its translation is CASSFGASGGHTDTQYF.

V is TRBV6-6 and J is TRBJ2-2; 7 nucleotides line up with TRBD2. The CDR3 sequence is 17 residues long. Per germline, CDR1 MNHNY and CDR2 SVGAGI (reference sequence). With 0 bases clipped from V and 2 bases from J, the junction kept 6 bases outside the gene matches. This CDR3 reads CASSYSGGKPNTGELFF. The DNA of the CDR3 is TGTGCCAGCAGTTACTCGGGGGGGAAGCCCAACACCGGGGAGCTGTTTTTT.

On this clonotype itself: A much larger clone lies one base from this, so it may be a read error. The chain carries TRBV28 and TRBJ2-7, with D unclear. Between the trimmed V and J ends, which lost 2 bases and 7 bases, there was a span of 9 bases. The CDR3 totals 12 residues. Germline V CDR1 and CDR2: MDHEN, SYDVKM. The CDR3 region has the DNA TGTGCCAGCAGTTTAACCTACAATGAGCAGTACTTC. Residues: CASSLTYNEQYF.

In nucleotides, the CDR3 is TGTGCCAGCAGTTGGTCAGGGGTCGGCAATCAGCCCCAGCATTTT. Its protein is CASSWSGVGNQPQHF. The V call is TRBV12-3 or TRBV12-4, the J call TRBJ1-5; perhaps TRBD1 as D (6 bases). The V and J ends lost 4 bases and 2 bases respectively, with 12 bases between them. The CDR3 has 15 amino acids.

This chain connects TRBV7-9 to TRBJ1-4, with D hard to call. Per the germline V gene, CDR1 is SEHNR and CDR2 is FQNEAQ (reference sequence). The CDR3 is 16 residues long. Trimming removed 0 bases from V and 0 bases from J, with 8 bases in between. In DNA form, the CDR3 reads TGTGCCAGCAGCTTAGCGGAACGGACAACTAATGAAAAACTGTTTTTT. Encoded protein: CASSLAERTTNEKLFF.